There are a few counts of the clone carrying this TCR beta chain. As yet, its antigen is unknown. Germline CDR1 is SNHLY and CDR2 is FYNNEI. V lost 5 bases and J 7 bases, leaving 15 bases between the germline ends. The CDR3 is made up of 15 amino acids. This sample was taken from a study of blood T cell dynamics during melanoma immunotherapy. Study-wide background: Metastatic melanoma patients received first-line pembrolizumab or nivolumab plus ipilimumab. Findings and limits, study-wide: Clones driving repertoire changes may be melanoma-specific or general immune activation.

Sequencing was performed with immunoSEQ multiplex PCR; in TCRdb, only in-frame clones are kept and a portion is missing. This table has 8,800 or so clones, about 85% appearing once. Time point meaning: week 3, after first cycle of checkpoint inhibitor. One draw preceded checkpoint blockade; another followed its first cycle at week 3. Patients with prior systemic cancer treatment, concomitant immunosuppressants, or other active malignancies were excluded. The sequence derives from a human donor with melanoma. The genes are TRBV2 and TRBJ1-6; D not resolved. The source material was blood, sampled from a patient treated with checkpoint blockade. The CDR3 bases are TGTGCCAGCAGTAAGATAGGGCAGCGAAATTCACCCCTCCACTTT. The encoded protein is CASSKIGQRNSPLHF.